In this sample, the clone carrying this T cell receptor beta chain turned up a few times. What it binds is unknown. CDR3 size: 11 residues. Germline V CDR1 and CDR2: SQVTM, ANQGSEA. Trimming took off 7 bases at V and 4 bases at J, with 11 bases between the two ends. This sample is part of a study of CD8+ T cells in alopecia areata. General observations from the study: Affected lesional scalp, above all in alopecia totalis/universalis, was more clonal than normal scalp.

Extracted RNA was reverse transcribed into cDNA, the sequencing template. Produced via immunoSEQ multiplex PCR; TCRdb's table is partial and in-frame only. In the table there are roughly 120,000 clones, less than 70% of which are singletons. Sequencing was carried out using CD4+ T cells sorted from blood. This TCR derives from a human donor in good health. The rearrangement links TRBV29-1 to TRBJ2-7; a weak D match, TRBD2 (5 bases). In DNA form, the CDR3 reads TGCAGCGGAGCGGTTGAATACGAGCAGTACTTC. Encoded protein: CSGAVEYEQYF.